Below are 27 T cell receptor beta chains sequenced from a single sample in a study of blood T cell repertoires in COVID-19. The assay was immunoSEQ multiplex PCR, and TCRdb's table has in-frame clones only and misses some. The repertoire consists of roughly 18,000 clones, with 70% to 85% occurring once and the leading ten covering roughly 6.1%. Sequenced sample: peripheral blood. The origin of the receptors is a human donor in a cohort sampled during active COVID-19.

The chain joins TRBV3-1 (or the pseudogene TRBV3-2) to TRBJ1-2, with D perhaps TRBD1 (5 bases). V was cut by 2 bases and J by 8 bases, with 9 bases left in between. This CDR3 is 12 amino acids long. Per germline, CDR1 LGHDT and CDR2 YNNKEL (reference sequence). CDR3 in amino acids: CASSQRGTGYTF. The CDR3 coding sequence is TGTGCCAGCAGCCAAAGGGGTACGGGCTACACCTTC.

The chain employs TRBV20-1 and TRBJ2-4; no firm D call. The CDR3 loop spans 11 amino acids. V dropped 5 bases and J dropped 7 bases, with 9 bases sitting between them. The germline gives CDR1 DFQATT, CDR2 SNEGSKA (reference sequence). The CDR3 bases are TGCAGTGCTGGCCAGAAGAACATTCAGTACTTC. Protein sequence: CSAGQKNIQYF.

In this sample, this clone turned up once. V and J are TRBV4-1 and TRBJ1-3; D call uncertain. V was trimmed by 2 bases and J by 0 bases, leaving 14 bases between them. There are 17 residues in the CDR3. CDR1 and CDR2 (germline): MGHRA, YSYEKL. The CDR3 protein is CASSQITWTGSGNTIYF. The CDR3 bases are TGCGCCAGCAGCCAAATAACCTGGACTGGCTCTGGAAACACCATATATTTT.

The CDR3 nucleotides read TGTGCCAGTAGCCTGGGACTAGCGGGAGACGACGAGCAGTACTTC. Translated: CASSLGLAGDDEQYF. The V call is TRBV19, the J call TRBJ2-7; 14 bases agree with TRBD2. V lost 6 bases to trimming and J lost 5 bases; unmatched junction nucleotides: 6. This CDR3 has 15 residues. The V gene's germline CDR1 is LNHDA and CDR2 SQIVND (reference sequence).

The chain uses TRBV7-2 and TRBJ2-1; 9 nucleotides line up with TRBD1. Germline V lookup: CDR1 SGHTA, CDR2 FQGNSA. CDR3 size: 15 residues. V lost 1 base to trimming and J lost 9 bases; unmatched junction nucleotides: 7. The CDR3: CASSLGGTGWFEQFF. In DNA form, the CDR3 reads TGTGCCAGCAGCTTAGGAGGGACAGGGTGGTTTGAGCAGTTCTTC.

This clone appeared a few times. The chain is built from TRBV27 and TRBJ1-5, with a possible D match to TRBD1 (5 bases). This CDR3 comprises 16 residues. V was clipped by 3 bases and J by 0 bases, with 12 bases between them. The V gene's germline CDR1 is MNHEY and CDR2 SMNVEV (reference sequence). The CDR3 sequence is CASSLSGGSSNQPQHF. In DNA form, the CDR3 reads TGTGCCAGCAGTTTGTCCGGGGGAAGTAGCAATCAGCCCCAGCATTTT.

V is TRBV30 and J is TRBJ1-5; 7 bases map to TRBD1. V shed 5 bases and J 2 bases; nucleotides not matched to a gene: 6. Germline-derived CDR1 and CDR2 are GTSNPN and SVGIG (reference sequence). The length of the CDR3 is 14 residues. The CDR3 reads CAWGYGQGNQPQHF. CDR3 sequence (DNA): TGTGCCTGGGGATACGGACAGGGCAATCAGCCCCAGCATTTT.

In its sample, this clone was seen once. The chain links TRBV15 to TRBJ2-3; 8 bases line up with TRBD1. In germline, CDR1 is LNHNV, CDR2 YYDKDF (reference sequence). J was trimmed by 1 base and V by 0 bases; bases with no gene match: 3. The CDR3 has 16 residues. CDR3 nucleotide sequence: TGTGCCACCAGCAGAGATCCGGGACAGGGCACAGATACGCAGTATTTT. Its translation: CATSRDPGQGTDTQYF.

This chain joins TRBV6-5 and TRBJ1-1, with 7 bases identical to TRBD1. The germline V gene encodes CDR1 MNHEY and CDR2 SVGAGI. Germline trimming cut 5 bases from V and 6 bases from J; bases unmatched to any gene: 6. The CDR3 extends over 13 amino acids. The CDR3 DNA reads TGTGCCAGCAGTACAGGGGAGGCGGCTGAAGCTTTCTTT. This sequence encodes CASSTGEAAEAFF.

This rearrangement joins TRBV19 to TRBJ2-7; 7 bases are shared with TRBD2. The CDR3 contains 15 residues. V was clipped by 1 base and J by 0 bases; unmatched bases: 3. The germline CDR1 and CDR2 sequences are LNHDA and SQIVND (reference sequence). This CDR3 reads CASSIGASGSYEQYF. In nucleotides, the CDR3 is TGTGCCAGTAGTATAGGGGCTAGCGGCTCCTACGAGCAGTACTTC. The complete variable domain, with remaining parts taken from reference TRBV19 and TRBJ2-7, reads DGGITQSPKYLFRKEGQNVTLSCEQNLNHDAMYWYRQDPGQGLRLIYYSQIVNDFQKGDIAEGYSVSREKKESFPLTVTSAQKNPTAFYLCASSIGASGSYEQYFGPGTRLTVT.

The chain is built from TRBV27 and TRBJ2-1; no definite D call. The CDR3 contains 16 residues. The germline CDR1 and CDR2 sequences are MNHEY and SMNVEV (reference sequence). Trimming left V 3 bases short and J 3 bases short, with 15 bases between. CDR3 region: CASSFRSGLIYNEQFF. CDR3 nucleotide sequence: TGTGCCAGCAGTTTTCGGTCAGGTCTAATCTACAATGAGCAGTTCTTC.

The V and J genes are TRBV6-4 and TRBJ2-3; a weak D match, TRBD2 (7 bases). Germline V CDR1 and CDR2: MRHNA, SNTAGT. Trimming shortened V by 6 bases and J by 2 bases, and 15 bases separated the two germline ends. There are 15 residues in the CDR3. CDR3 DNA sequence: TGTGCCAGCAGCCCAGGGGAGGGTCACACAGATACGCAGTATTTT. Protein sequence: CASSPGEGHTDTQYF.

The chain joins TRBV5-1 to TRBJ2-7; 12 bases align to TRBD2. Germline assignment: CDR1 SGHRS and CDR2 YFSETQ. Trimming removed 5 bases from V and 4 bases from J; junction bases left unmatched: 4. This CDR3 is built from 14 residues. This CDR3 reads CASRPSGRAYEQYF. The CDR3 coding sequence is TGCGCCAGCAGGCCTAGCGGGAGGGCTTACGAGCAGTACTTC.

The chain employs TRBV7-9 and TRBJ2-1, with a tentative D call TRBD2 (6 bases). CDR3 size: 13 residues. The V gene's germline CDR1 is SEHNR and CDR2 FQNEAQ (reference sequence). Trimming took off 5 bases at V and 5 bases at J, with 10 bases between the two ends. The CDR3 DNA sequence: TGTGCCAGCAGCGACAGCGGGCACAATGAGCAGTTCTTC. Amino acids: CASSDSGHNEQFF. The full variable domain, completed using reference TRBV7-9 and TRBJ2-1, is DTGVSQNPRHKITKRGQNVTFRCDPISEHNRLYWYRQTLGQGPEFLTYFQNEAQLEKSRLLSDRFSAERPKGSFSTLEIQRTEQGDSAMYLCASSDSGHNEQFFGPGTRLTVL.

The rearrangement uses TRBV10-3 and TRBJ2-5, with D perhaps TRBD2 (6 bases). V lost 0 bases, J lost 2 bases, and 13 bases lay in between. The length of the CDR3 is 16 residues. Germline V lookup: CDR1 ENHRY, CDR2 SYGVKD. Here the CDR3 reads CAISESETGTQETQYF. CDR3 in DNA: TGTGCCATCAGTGAGTCGGAGACCGGGACTCAAGAGACCCAGTACTTC.

CDR3 sequence (DNA): TGTGCCAGCAGCCTGAATGGCGGGAGGGCCTCAGAGACCCAGTACTTC. It specifies CASSLNGGRASETQYF. The rearrangement joins TRBV4-2 to TRBJ2-5; 9 nucleotides match TRBD2. This CDR3 has 16 amino acids. The J segment lost 4 bases and the V segment lost 4 bases, leaving 10 bases of the junction unmatched. Germline V gene sequence: CDR1 LGHNA, CDR2 YNFKEQ.

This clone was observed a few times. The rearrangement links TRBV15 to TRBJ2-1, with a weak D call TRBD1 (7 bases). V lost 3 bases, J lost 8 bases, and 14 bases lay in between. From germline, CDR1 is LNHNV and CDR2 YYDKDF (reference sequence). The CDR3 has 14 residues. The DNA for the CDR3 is TGTGCCACCAGCAGGCAGGGGGGAATCCATGAGCAGTTCTTC. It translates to CATSRQGGIHEQFF.

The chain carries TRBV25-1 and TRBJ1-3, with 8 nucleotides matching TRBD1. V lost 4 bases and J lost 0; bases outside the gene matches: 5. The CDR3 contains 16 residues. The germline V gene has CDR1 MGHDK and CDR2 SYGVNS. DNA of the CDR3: TGTGCCAGCAGTGGGGGACAGGCTTTCTCTGGAAACACCATATATTTT. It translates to CASSGGQAFSGNTIYF.

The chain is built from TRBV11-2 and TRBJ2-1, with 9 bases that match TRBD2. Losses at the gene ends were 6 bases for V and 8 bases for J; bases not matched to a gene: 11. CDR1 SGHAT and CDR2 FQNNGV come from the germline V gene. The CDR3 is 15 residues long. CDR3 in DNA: TGTGCCAGCAGACCCTATTCCGGGACTAGCCATGAGCAGTTCTTC. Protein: CASRPYSGTSHEQFF.

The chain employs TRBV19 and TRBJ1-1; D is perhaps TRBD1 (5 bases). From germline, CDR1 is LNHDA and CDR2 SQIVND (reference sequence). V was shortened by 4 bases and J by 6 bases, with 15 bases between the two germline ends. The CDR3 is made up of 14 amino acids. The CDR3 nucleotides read TGTGCCAGTAGTAGTGACAGTCTGAAACCTGAAGCTTTCTTT. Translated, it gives CASSSDSLKPEAFF.

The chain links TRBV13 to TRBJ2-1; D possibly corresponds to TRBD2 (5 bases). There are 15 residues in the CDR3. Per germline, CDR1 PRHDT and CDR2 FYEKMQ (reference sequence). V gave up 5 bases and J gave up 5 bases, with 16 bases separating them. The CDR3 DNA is TGTGCCAGCAGCCCCGGTCGGAGGCGGAACAATGAGCAGTTCTTC. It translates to CASSPGRRRNNEQFF.

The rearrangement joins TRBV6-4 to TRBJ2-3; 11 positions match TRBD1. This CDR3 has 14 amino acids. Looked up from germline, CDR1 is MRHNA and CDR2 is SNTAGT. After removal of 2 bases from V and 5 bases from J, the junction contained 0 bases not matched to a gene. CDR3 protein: CASSDGTGGDTQYF. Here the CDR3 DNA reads TGTGCCAGCAGTGACGGGACAGGGGGAGATACGCAGTATTTT.

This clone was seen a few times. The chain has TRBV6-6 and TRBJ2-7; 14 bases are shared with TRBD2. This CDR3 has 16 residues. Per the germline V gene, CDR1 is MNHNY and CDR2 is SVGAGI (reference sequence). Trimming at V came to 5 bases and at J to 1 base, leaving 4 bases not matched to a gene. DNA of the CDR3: TGTGCCAGCAGTCGACTAGCGGGAGGGCGGTCCTACGAGCAGTACTTC. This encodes CASSRLAGGRSYEQYF.

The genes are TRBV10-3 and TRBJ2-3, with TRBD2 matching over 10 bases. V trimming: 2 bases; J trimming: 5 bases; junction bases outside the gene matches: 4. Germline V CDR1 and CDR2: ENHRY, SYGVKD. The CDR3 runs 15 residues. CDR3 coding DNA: TGTGCCATCAGTGAGGCTAGCGGGAGAGGAGATACGCAGTATTTT. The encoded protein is CAISEASGRGDTQYF.

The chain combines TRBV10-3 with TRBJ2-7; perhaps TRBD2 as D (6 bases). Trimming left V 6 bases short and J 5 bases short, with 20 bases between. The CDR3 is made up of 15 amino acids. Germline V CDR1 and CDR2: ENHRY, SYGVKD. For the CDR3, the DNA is TGTGCCATCAGCCCTAGTGGAGCGGGTAGCCACGAGCAGTACTTC. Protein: CAISPSGAGSHEQYF.

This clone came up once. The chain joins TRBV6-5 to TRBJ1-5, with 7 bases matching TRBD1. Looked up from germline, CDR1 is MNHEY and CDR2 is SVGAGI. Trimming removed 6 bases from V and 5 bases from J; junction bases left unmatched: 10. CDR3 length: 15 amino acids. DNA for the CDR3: TGTGCCAGCAGACCCGCCGGGACAGCGGATCAGCCCCAGCATTTT. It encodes CASRPAGTADQPQHF.

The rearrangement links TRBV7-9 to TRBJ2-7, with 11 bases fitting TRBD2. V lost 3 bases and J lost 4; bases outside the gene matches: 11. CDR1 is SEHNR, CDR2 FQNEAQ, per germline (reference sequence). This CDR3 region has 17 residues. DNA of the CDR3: TGTGCCAGCAGCTTCCTTCACCCCGGGACTAGCGGATACGAGCAGTACTTC. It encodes CASSFLHPGTSGYEQYF.